This TCR beta chain was sequenced in a study of blood T cell repertoires in COVID-19. Overall study context: Both acute and convalescent COVID-19 samples were obtained from the United States, Italy and Spain. PBMCs, B-cell-depleted T cells, or T cells provided the cDNA or gDNA that made up the material.

J gave up 4 bases and V 3 bases, and 6 bases lay outside the gene matches. Germline CDR1 is SGHTA and CDR2 is FQGNSA. This CDR3 contains 14 residues. This clone was detected once. Per the authors' pipeline: Using reference gene primer amplification, nucleated cell counts were estimated. Clones were sequenced by immunoSEQ multiplex PCR, and TCRdb holds only the in-frame ones, with some missing. The DNA was the basis for D and trimming; V, J and clone size are from that table. The sample contains 300,000 to 350,000 clones, around 83% of which appear only once. The chain couples TRBV7-2 to TRBJ2-7; 7 nucleotides line up with TRBD1. Sequenced: peripheral blood. This receptor was obtained from a man aged 30 to 39 with active or convalescent COVID-19. CDR3 bases: TGTGCCAGCAGCTTTGGGACAGAGAGATACGAGCAGTACTTC. Encoded protein: CASSFGTERYEQYF.